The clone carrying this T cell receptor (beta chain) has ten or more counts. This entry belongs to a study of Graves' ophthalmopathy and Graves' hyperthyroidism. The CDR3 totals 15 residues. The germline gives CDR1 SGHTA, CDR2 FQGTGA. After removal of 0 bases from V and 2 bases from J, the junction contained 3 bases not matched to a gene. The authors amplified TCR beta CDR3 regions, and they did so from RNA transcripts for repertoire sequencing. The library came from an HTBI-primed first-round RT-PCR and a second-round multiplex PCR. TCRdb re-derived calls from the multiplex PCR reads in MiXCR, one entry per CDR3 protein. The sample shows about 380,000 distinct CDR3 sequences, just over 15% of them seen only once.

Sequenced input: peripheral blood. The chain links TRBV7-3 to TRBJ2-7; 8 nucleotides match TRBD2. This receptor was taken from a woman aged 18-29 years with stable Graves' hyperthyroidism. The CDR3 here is CASSLTGGGTYEQYF. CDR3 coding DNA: TGTGCCAGCAGCTTAACCGGCGGGGGGACCTACGAGCAGTACTTC.